A single TCR beta chain is shown here with its context. The data derive from a study of blood T cell repertoires in COVID-19. As for the study in general: Sample material is recorded as cDNA or gDNA derived from T cells, B-cell-depleted T cells, or PBMCs.

Sequenced by immunoSEQ multiplex PCR; TCRdb stores in-frame clones only, minus some. The sample consists of 150,000 or so clones, around 86% of them appearing once. Trimming cost V 3 bases and J 5 bases; bases outside gene matches: 9. In germline, CDR1 is LGHNA, CDR2 YSLEER. The CDR3 length is 15 residues. This clonotype was obtained from a man in his 70s who had recovered from COVID-19. V and J are TRBV4-3 and TRBJ2-5; 7 bases line up with TRBD2. The source material was peripheral blood. The CDR3 loop reads CASSQSGTTGETQYF. The CDR3 nucleotides are TGCGCCAGCAGCCAGAGCGGGACCACGGGGGAGACCCAGTACTTC.